Sequencing of this T cell receptor (beta chain) was carried out in a study of CD8 T cells in Susac syndrome. RNA, at about 0.45 to 1 ug, was reverse transcribed with random hexamers. An immunoSEQ multiplex PCR generated amplified TCR beta CDR3 products spanning 54 Vbeta and 13 Jbeta. One entry per CDR3 protein results from TCRdb running MiXCR on the immunoSEQ multiplex PCR reads. This table has 250,000 to 300,000 distinct CDR3 sequences, approximately 85% appearing once. Sequencing of TCR beta was undertaken in CD8+ and CD4+ T cells derived from blood. There are 17 residues in the CDR3. Unmatched junction bases numbered 12, after V lost 8 bases and J lost 4 bases.

The sequence derives from a human donor with multiple sclerosis. The chain is built from TRBV12-3 or TRBV12-4 and TRBJ2-2; TRBD2 matches 11 bases. Material for sequencing was CD8+ T cells from PBMCs. CDR3 nucleotides: TGTGCCAGCCGTTCCTCCGCTAGCGGGAGGTCCACCGGGGAGCTGTTTTTT. Translating it yields CASRSSASGRSTGELFF.